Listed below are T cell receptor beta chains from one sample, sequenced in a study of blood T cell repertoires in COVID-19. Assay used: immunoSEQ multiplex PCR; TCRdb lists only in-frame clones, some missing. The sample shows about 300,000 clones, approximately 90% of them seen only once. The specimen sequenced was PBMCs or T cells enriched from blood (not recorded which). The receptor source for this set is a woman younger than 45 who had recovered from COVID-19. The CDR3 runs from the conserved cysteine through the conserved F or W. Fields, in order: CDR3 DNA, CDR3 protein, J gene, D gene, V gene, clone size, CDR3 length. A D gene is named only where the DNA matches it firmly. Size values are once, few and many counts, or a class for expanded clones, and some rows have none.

TGTGCCAGTACCGGAGGACAGGACAGCTCACCCCTCCACTTT CASTGGQDSSPLHF TRBJ1-6 TRBD1 TRBV19 - 14
TGTGCCAGCAGCTTGCCCCCTTTGATGGGGGGTAGAGACAATGAGCAGTTCTTC CASSLPPLMGGRDNEQFF TRBJ2-1 - TRBV11-2 once 18
TGTGCCAGCAGCCCGGGGGATACGCAGTATTTT CASSPGDTQYF TRBJ2-3 - TRBV9 few 11
TGCGCCAGCAGCCAGGGGACTAGCGGGGGGGGTCATTTTATGTATGAGCAGTTCTTC CASSQGTSGGGHFMYEQFF TRBJ2-1 TRBD2 TRBV4-3 - 19
TGTGCCAGCAGCCAAGAGGACAGTTTTAAATCCGAAGCTTTCTTT CASSQEDSFKSEAFF TRBJ1-1 - TRBV3-1/TRBV3-2 - 15
TGTGCCAGCAGCCGAGCAGGGGATCAGCCCCAGCATTTT CASSRAGDQPQHF TRBJ1-5 - TRBV4-2 - 13
TGTGCCAGCAGCGTAGACCCAGCCGGAGGAAATTCACCCCTCCACTTT CASSVDPAGGNSPLHF TRBJ1-6 - TRBV9 - 16
TGTGCCAGCAGTCCACAATGGGATAGGGGCGGCAATCAGCCCCAGCATTTT CASSPQWDRGGNQPQHF TRBJ1-5 - TRBV27 - 17
TGCGCCAGTACATATCAGGGATTTCCGAACACCGGGGAGCTGTTTTTT CASTYQGFPNTGELFF TRBJ2-2 - TRBV10-2 - 16
TGTGCCAGCAGTTACCAGACCTACAATGAGCAGTTCTTC CASSYQTYNEQFF TRBJ2-1 - TRBV6-2/TRBV6-3 few 13
TGTGCCAGTAGTATACGGAGAATAGCGGGGGTATACAATGAGCAGTTCTTC CASSIRRIAGVYNEQFF TRBJ2-1 TRBD2 TRBV19 - 17
TGTGCCAGCAGTTTAAAAGGGGTTAATTCACCCCTCCACTTT CASSLKGVNSPLHF TRBJ1-6 - TRBV28 few 14
TGTGCCAGCAGTTACTCGGCACAGGACGAGCAGTACTTC CASSYSAQDEQYF TRBJ2-7 - TRBV6-5 - 13
TGTGCCAGCAGCTCAGCATGGGTGCCTAGCTCTGGAAACACCATATATTTT CASSSAWVPSSGNTIYF TRBJ1-3 - TRBV5-6 - 17
TGTGCCAGCAACCCGGGACTAGCGGGAGGGAAGTACCCCGGGGAGCTGTTTTTT CASNPGLAGGKYPGELFF TRBJ2-2 - TRBV21-1 - 18
TGCAGCGTAGGGGAAGGATCCGACTCTGGAAACACCATATATTTT CSVGEGSDSGNTIYF TRBJ1-3 - TRBV29-1 - 15
TGTGCCAGCAATCGGAGGGACTATGGCTACACCTTC CASNRRDYGYTF TRBJ1-2 - TRBV2 - 12
TGTGCCAGCAGCCCTGGGACTAGCGGGAGGGCCTGGGCGCAAGACGAGCAGTACTTC CASSPGTSGRAWAQDEQYF TRBJ2-7 TRBD2 TRBV5-4 - 19
TGTGCCTGGATTCAGCGGATAGCTTTCTTT CAWIQRIAFF TRBJ1-1 - TRBV30 - 10
TGCAGCGCCCGGACAGGGGAGACTGAAGCTTTCTTT CSARTGETEAFF TRBJ1-1 TRBD1 TRBV29-1 - 12
TGTGCCAGCAGTCGTCGTCAGTTTTGGCCTTATAGCAATCAGCCCCAGCATTTT CASSRRQFWPYSNQPQHF TRBJ1-5 - TRBV28 - 18
TGTGCCAGCAGTGATCGCGGGAGCGCGTCCTACGAGCAGTACTTC CASSDRGSASYEQYF TRBJ2-7 TRBD2 TRBV2 - 15
TGTGCCAGCAGCCAAAGGACAGGGTTGTCCACTGAAGCTTTCTTT CASSQRTGLSTEAFF TRBJ1-1 TRBD1 TRBV14 - 15
TGTGCCAGCAGCCAAGTTCCAGGGGGCAGAGAAAAACTGTTTTTT CASSQVPGGREKLFF TRBJ1-4 TRBD1 TRBV14 few 15
TGCAGCGTTGTTGCTAGCGGGAGTGGAGGCACCGGGGAGCTGTTTTTT CSVVASGSGGTGELFF TRBJ2-2 TRBD2 TRBV29-1 once 16
TGTGCCAGCTCAGAGACAGGGGGCTACACTGAAGCTTTCTTT CASSETGGYTEAFF TRBJ1-1 TRBD1 TRBV18 - 14
TGTGCCAGCAGTTACTCGGCGGCTGCCTACGAGCAGTACTTC CASSYSAAAYEQYF TRBJ2-7 - TRBV6-2/TRBV6-3 - 14
TGCAGCGTTGGGACTAGCGGGAGTCAGTACAATGAGCAGTTCTTC CSVGTSGSQYNEQFF TRBJ2-1 TRBD2 TRBV29-1 - 15
TGCAGCTCCCGGGACAATAATGAAAAACTGTTTTTT CSSRDNNEKLFF TRBJ1-4 - TRBV29-1 - 12
TGTGCCAGCAGTCGTGATGACAGCGCTAGCACAGATACGCAGTATTTT CASSRDDSASTDTQYF TRBJ2-3 - TRBV28 - 16
TGTGCCCGCCGGGGGGTGGGGCGGGGGCGCGGCTATGGCTACACCTTC CARRGVGRGRGYGYTF TRBJ1-2 - TRBV28 once 16
TGTGCCAGCAGTTTGGCAGGGAAGTACAATGAGCAGTTCTTC CASSLAGKYNEQFF TRBJ2-1 - TRBV27 once 14
TGTGCCAGCAGCGTAGGTACGGGGGGTCTGCGGGGTAATGAAAAACTGTTTTTT CASSVGTGGLRGNEKLFF TRBJ1-4 - TRBV9 - 18
TGTGCCAGCAGTACGGGACAAAACTATGGCTACACCTTC CASSTGQNYGYTF TRBJ1-2 - TRBV6-5 - 13
TGTGCCAGCAGTGACATAACCTTACCTAATACGCAGTATTTT CASSDITLPNTQYF TRBJ2-3 - TRBV6-1 - 14
TGTGCCAGCAGCTCCCTCCGGGACAGGGGGCGCATTACCGGGGAGCTGTTTTTT CASSSLRDRGRITGELFF TRBJ2-2 TRBD1 TRBV7-6 - 18
TGTGCCAGCAGCGAAGCAGGTGTGCTGTTTTTT CASSEAGVLFF TRBJ2-2 - TRBV9 - 11
TGTGCCAGTAGCTGGGCGGGAGATTCCGAGCAGTACTTC CASSWAGDSEQYF TRBJ2-7 TRBD2 TRBV19 - 13
TGTGCCAGCAGCTTCGGGGTCGCCGGTCAGCCCCAGCATTTT CASSFGVAGQPQHF TRBJ1-5 - TRBV7-9 once 14
TGTGCCAGCAGCTCTCCGGGACAGGGAGGAGGCGGGGAGCTGTTTTTT CASSSPGQGGGGELFF TRBJ2-2 TRBD1 TRBV28 - 16
TGTGCCAGCAGTTTCCCCCCGGGACAGATAAAACAGGCTGAAGCTTTCTTT CASSFPPGQIKQAEAFF TRBJ1-1 TRBD1 TRBV27 few 17
TGTGCCAGCAGTCCCTCAGGGCTGCCCCCCTACGAGCAGTACTTC CASSPSGLPPYEQYF TRBJ2-7 - TRBV6-6 - 15
TGTGCCAGCAGCTCGTTGCCCGTAACTAGCGGGAAGGGCAATGAGCAGTTCTTC CASSSLPVTSGKGNEQFF TRBJ2-1 TRBD2 TRBV7-3 - 18
TGTGCCAGCACCCGTATTTTGACCGGGGAGCTGTTTTTT CASTRILTGELFF TRBJ2-2 - TRBV28 once 13
TGTGCCACCAGTGACGCCGGGACTAGCGGGAGAAGACTCTCCTACAATGAGCAGTTCTTC CATSDAGTSGRRLSYNEQFF TRBJ2-1 TRBD2 TRBV24-1 - 20
TGTGCCATCCATGAGACCCAGTACTTC CAIHETQYF TRBJ2-5 - TRBV12-3/TRBV12-4 - 9
TGTGCCAGCAGTCCAGGACAGCATCAGCCCCAGCATTTT CASSPGQHQPQHF TRBJ1-5 - TRBV12-3/TRBV12-4 few 13
TGCGCCAGCAGCCAGGCGAACTCCGGGACAGGGGCCGACGAGCAGTACTTC CASSQANSGTGADEQYF TRBJ2-7 TRBD1 TRBV4-3 - 17
TGTGCCAGCAGCTTATCGGGACTAGGTTCGAACACCGGGGAGCTGTTTTTT CASSLSGLGSNTGELFF TRBJ2-2 TRBD2 TRBV7-3 - 17
TGTGCCAGCAGCGCTCTAGCGCAGGGAGATACGCAGTATTTT CASSALAQGDTQYF TRBJ2-3 - TRBV7-2 - 14